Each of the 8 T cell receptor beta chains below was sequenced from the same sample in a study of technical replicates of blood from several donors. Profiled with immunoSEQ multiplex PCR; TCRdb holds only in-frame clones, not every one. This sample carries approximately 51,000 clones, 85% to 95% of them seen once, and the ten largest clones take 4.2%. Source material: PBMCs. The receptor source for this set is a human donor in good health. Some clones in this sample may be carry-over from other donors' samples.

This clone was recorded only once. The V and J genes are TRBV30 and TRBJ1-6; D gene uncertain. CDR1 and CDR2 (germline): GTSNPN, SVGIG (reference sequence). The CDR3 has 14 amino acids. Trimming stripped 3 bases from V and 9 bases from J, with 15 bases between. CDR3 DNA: TGTGCCTGGAGCGTAGGCCGAGCAGGTTCACCCCTCCACTTT. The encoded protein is CAWSVGRAGSPLHF.

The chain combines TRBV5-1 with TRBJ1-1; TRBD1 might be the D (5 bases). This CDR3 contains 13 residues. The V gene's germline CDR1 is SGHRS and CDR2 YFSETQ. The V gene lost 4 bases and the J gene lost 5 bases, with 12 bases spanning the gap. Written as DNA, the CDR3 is TGCGCCAGCAGCCCAACTGGGGCGACTGAAGCTTTCTTT. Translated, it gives CASSPTGATEAFF.

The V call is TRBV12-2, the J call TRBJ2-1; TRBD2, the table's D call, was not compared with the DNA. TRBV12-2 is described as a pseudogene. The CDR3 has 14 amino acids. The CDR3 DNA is TGTGCAAGTCGCTCGATGGTCTGGAGGGATGAGCAGTTCTTC. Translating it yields CASRSMVWRDEQFF.

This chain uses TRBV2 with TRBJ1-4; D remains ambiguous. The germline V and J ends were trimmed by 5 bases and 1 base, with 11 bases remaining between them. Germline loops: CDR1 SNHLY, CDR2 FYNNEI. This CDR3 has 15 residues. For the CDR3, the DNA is TGTGCCAGCAGTAGAGGAGGTCAAACTAATGAAAAACTGTTTTTT. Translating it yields CASSRGGQTNEKLFF.

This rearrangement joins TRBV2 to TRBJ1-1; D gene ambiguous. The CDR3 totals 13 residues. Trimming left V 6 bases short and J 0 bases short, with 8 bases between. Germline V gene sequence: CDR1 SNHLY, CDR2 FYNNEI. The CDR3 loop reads CASRERLNTEAFF. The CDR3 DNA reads TGTGCCAGCAGGGAACGGTTGAACACTGAAGCTTTCTTT. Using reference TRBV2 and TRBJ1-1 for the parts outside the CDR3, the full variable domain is EPEVTQTPSHQVTQMGQEVILRCVPISNHLYFYWYRQILGQKVEFLVSFYNNEISEKSEIFDDQFSVERPDGSNFTLKIRSTKLEDSAMYFCASRERLNTEAFFGQGTRLTVV.

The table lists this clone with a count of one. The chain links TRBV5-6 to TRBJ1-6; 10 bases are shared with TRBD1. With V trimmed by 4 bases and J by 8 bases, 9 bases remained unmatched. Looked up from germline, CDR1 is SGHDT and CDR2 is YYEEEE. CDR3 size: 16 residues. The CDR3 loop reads CASSIGTGADDSPLHF. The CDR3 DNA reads TGTGCCAGCAGCATCGGGACAGGGGCGGACGATTCACCCCTCCACTTT.

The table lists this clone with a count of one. CDR3 sequence (DNA): TGTGCCTGGAGTATGAGCCGCCCGGCAGATACGCAGTATTTT. Translating gives CAWSMSRPADTQYF. The chain employs TRBV30 and TRBJ2-3, with D uncertain. The germline V and J ends were trimmed by 2 bases and 4 bases, with 13 bases remaining between them. From germline, CDR1 is GTSNPN and CDR2 SVGIG (reference sequence). This CDR3 spans 14 amino acids.

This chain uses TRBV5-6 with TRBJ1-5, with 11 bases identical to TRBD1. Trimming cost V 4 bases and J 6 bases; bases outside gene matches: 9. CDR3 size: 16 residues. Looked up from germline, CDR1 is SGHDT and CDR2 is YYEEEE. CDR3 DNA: TGTGCCAGCAGCATACGGACAGGGGGCGCGGGTCAGCCCCAGCATTTT. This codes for CASSIRTGGAGQPQHF.